This entry concerns a single T cell receptor beta chain. What it binds is not known. One end of the junction varies from germline; a read error may be responsible. There are 14 residues in the CDR3. CDR1 is SGHTA and CDR2 is FQGNSA in the germline V gene. Sample time point: persistent/refractory GD, antithyroid drugs over 5 years with positive TRAb. The TCR library was prepared using RNA isolated from PBMCs. The data belong to a study of regulatory T cells in long-lasting Graves disease. At the level of the study: In persistent Graves' disease, antithyroid drugs had been taken for over 5 years and TSH receptor antibodies stayed positive.

General observations from the study: Persistent patients had more shared public clonotypes (2,741) than new patients (about 880). TCR diversity was lower in persistent Graves' patients (versus newly diagnosed ones). With persistent disease, TRBV28, TRBJ1-2 and TRBJ2-5 were the favored segments.

Arm-PCR of CDR3 regions and iRepertoire HTBI primers were the basis on which TCR beta libraries were built. From the multiplex PCR reads, TCRdb called clonotypes with MiXCR, one entry per CDR3 protein. The profile shows 300,000 to 500,000 distinct CDR3 sequences, under 25% of them singletons. The rearrangement uses TRBV7-2 and TRBJ2-5; 7 bases are shared with TRBD2. The clonotype was recovered from a female donor with Graves disease. This sample comprised peripheral blood mononuclear cells (PBMCs), obtained when the disease was refractory, from a patient treated with antithyroid drugs. CDR3 region: CASSSGTYQETRYF. The CDR3 nucleotides are TGTGCCAGCAGCAGCGGGACTTACCAAGAGACCCGGTACTTC.